Presented here are 25 T cell receptor beta chains from one specimen sequenced in a study of OX40 agonist ivuxolimab in advanced cancers. TCRdb keeps only in-frame clones here, not all; method: immunoSEQ multiplex PCR. The sample yields approximately 62,000 clones, roughly nine tenths seen once. Sequences were derived from CD4+ or CD8+ T cells sorted from blood, sampled in a trial of the OX40 agonist ivuxolimab. These receptors were obtained from an adult with an advanced solid tumor such as melanoma, head and neck, liver or kidney cancer.

This chain connects TRBV27 to TRBJ1-6; 7 bases align to TRBD1. Germline values: CDR1 MNHEY, CDR2 SMNVEV (reference sequence). Germline trimming cut 3 bases from V and 0 bases from J; bases unmatched to any gene: 5. This CDR3 region has 17 residues. CDR3 nucleotides: TGTGCCAGCAGTTTCTCGACAGGGAGCTCCTATAATTCACCCCTCCACTTT. It specifies CASSFSTGSSYNSPLHF.

This clone occurred once. The chain carries TRBV2 and TRBJ2-5; 9 bases are shared with TRBD1. The CDR3 is 15 amino acids. Germline CDR1 and CDR2: SNHLY and FYNNEI. V trimming: 3 bases; J trimming: 5 bases; junction bases outside the gene matches: 7. CDR3 protein: CASSEGTGGWETQYF. The CDR3 DNA sequence: TGTGCCAGCAGTGAGGGAACAGGGGGCTGGGAGACCCAGTACTTC. Using reference TRBV2 and TRBJ2-5 for the parts outside the CDR3, the full variable domain is EPEVTQTPSHQVTQMGQEVILRCVPISNHLYFYWYRQILGQKVEFLVSFYNNEISEKSEIFDDQFSVERPDGSNFTLKIRSTKLEDSAMYFCASSEGTGGWETQYFGPGTRLLVL.

The CDR3 here is CASSFRLAGVYNEQFF. The CDR3, as DNA: TGTGCCAGCAGTTTTCGGTTAGCGGGAGTCTACAATGAGCAGTTCTTC. This chain uses TRBV28 with TRBJ2-1; 9 nucleotides match TRBD2. The CDR3 runs to 16 residues. Germline CDR1 is MDHEN and CDR2 is SYDVKM. The V segment lost 3 bases and the J segment 3 bases; nucleotides outside the gene matches: 6.

V and J are TRBV14 and TRBJ1-6; D not certain. V was cut by 0 bases and J by 3 bases, with 6 bases left in between. The CDR3 runs 15 residues. CDR1 SGHDN and CDR2 FVKESK come from the germline V gene. The CDR3 loop is CASSQDRYYNSPLHF. Written as DNA, the CDR3 is TGTGCCAGCAGCCAAGATCGATACTATAATTCACCCCTCCACTTT.

The J gene is TRBJ1-4, the V gene TRBV7-9, with a weak D call TRBD1 (6 bases). Germline CDR1 reads SEHNR; CDR2 reads FQNEAQ (reference sequence). The CDR3 is 18 residues long. The V and J ends lost 6 bases and 0 bases respectively, with 20 bases between them. As DNA, the CDR3 is TGTGCCAGCAGTTGGACGGACAGACCTCGTACAACTAATGAAAAACTGTTTTTT. As protein: CASSWTDRPRTTNEKLFF.

This clone was counted a single time. The J gene is TRBJ1-5, the V gene TRBV19; D is unclear. The CDR3 extends over 14 amino acids. Germline CDR1 LNHDA, CDR2 SQIVND (reference sequence). Between the trimmed V and J ends, which lost 5 bases and 1 base, there was a span of 9 bases. CDR3 amino acids: CASSAPISNQPQHF. The CDR3 DNA reads as TGTGCCAGTAGTGCGCCCATAAGCAATCAGCCCCAGCATTTT.

The chain recombines TRBV7-6 with TRBJ2-2; 13 bases agree with TRBD2. Germline V gene lookup returns CDR1 SGHVS and CDR2 FNYEAQ. The CDR3 is made up of 17 amino acids. The V segment lost 5 bases and the J segment 4 bases; nucleotides outside the gene matches: 7. Here the CDR3 reads CASSLGLAGVVTGELFF. The CDR3 DNA follows: TGTGCCAGCAGCCTCGGACTAGCGGGAGTGGTCACCGGGGAGCTGTTTTTT.

This chain connects TRBV19 to TRBJ2-1; no definite D call. Per the germline V gene, CDR1 is LNHDA and CDR2 is SQIVND (reference sequence). Trimming took 7 bases from V and 8 from J, leaving 9 bases between them. This CDR3 spans 11 amino acids. DNA for the CDR3: TGTGCCAGTAAAGTTAGGGATGAGCAGTTCTTC. Translating gives CASKVRDEQFF.

In this sample, this clone turned up a few times. Other DNA sequences from this sample encode an identical CDR3 as well. V usage is TRBV5-4 and J usage is TRBJ1-2; a possible D gene is TRBD1 (5 bases). The germline V gene encodes CDR1 SGHNT and CDR2 YYREEE (reference sequence). The CDR3 runs to 16 residues. Trimming cost V 2 bases and J 5 bases, with 19 bases left between them. The CDR3 DNA sequence: TGTGCCAGCAGCTTCAAGGTGGGGACCTTGGGATATGGCTACACCTTC. Translating it yields CASSFKVGTLGYGYTF.

The J gene is TRBJ2-1, the V gene TRBV19; 11 nucleotides agree with TRBD2. The CDR3 sequence is 18 residues long. The junction had 14 bases not matched to a gene; V was cut back by 3 bases and J by 7 bases. Germline V gene sequence: CDR1 LNHDA, CDR2 SQIVND (reference sequence). CDR3 region: CASSMGIVAGGINNEQFF. The CDR3 DNA is TGTGCCAGTAGTATGGGTATAGTAGCGGGAGGGATAAATAATGAGCAGTTCTTC.

The rearrangement uses TRBV6-6 and TRBJ2-2, with 9 bases aligning to TRBD2. CDR3 size: 16 residues. V lost 10 bases, J lost 7 bases, and 16 bases stayed unmatched. Per the germline V gene, CDR1 is MNHNY and CDR2 is SVGAGI (reference sequence). CDR3 in DNA: TGTGCCACCGGCGTGGCGGGAGGGCCGGGTAACGGGGAGCTGTTTTTT. Amino acids: CATGVAGGPGNGELFF.

The J gene is TRBJ2-3, the V gene TRBV5-6, with 7 bases fitting TRBD2. There are 15 residues in the CDR3. V shed 5 bases, J shed 3 bases, and the junction held 9 bases outside the gene matches. Germline loops: CDR1 SGHDT, CDR2 YYEEEE. DNA for the CDR3: TGTGCCAGCAGTCCTGCTGGGACTATTACAGATACGCAGTATTTT. Its protein is CASSPAGTITDTQYF.

The chain uses TRBV7-9 and TRBJ2-5; a weak D match, TRBD2 (7 bases). CDR1 SEHNR and CDR2 FQNEAQ come from the germline V gene (reference sequence). V dropped 11 bases and J dropped 3 bases, with 19 bases sitting between them. The CDR3 has 14 residues. CDR3 sequence reads: CALGAGTTKETQYF. For the CDR3, the DNA is TGTGCCTTGGGGGCCGGGACTACAAAAGAGACCCAGTACTTC.

In this sample, this clone turned up once. This chain uses TRBV6-5 with TRBJ2-1; D perhaps matches TRBD2 (5 bases). Germline CDR1 is MNHEY and CDR2 is SVGAGI. The CDR3 sequence is 16 residues long. V dropped 4 bases and J dropped 4 bases, with 17 bases sitting between them. Here the CDR3 reads CASSSSLAEAYNEQFF. The CDR3 DNA follows: TGTGCCAGCAGTTCTAGCTTAGCTGAGGCTTACAATGAGCAGTTCTTC.

The rearrangement joins TRBV7-6 to TRBJ1-2, with 11 positions matching TRBD1. This CDR3 has 16 amino acids. Germline V gene sequence: CDR1 SGHVS, CDR2 FNYEAQ. Trimming cost V 5 bases and J 1 base; bases outside gene matches: 6. Here the CDR3 DNA reads TGTGCCAGCAGCATAGGGGGACAGGGGGGTAACTATGGCTACACCTTC. It is translated as CASSIGGQGGNYGYTF.

The chain links TRBV9 to TRBJ2-1, with 12 bases lining up with TRBD2. CDR3 size: 16 residues. Trimming at V came to 3 bases and at J to 7 bases, leaving 8 bases not matched to a gene. Germline V lookup: CDR1 SGDLS, CDR2 YYNGEE. The CDR3 here is CASSEGLAGSRNEQFF. The CDR3 DNA reads TGTGCCAGCAGCGAGGGACTAGCGGGCTCAAGGAATGAGCAGTTCTTC.

This clone was observed a single time. The rearrangement uses TRBV11-2 and TRBJ1-1; maybe TRBD1 (6 bases). The CDR3 loop spans 17 amino acids. Deletions cut 4 bases from V and 0 bases from J, with 18 bases between. The germline CDR1 and CDR2 sequences are SGHAT and FQNNGV. The CDR3 sequence: CASSWSPSQGMNTEAFF. CDR3 nucleotide sequence: TGTGCCAGCAGCTGGTCACCATCCCAGGGGATGAACACTGAAGCTTTCTTT.

The genes are TRBV27 and TRBJ2-1; 11 nucleotides match TRBD2. V dropped 5 bases and J dropped 9; count of bases not matched to a gene: 6. Germline V gene sequence: CDR1 MNHEY, CDR2 SMNVEV (reference sequence). This CDR3 is built from 14 residues. For the CDR3, the DNA is TGTGCCAGCAGTACTAGCGGGAGTAGTAGTGAGCAGTTCTTC. This encodes CASSTSGSSSEQFF.

The V and J genes are TRBV21-1 and TRBJ2-7; the D segment call TRBD2 is taken from the table without a DNA check. TRBV21-1 has pseudogene status. This CDR3 contains 13 residues. In DNA, the CDR3 is TGTGCCAGCAGCAAATTGGAGAGGTACGAGCAGTACTTC. It encodes CASSKLERYEQYF.

This CDR3 is CASSLPNSRRTEAFF. Here the CDR3 DNA reads TGTGCCAGCAGCCTCCCTAACTCAAGAAGGACTGAAGCTTTCTTT. The chain has TRBV5-4 and TRBJ1-1; D is uncertain. V was pared by 4 bases and J by 5 bases, with 18 bases between. This CDR3 region has 15 residues. From germline, CDR1 is SGHNT and CDR2 YYREEE (reference sequence).

The V and J genes are TRBV6-1 and TRBJ2-7; the D is unclear. Per germline, CDR1 MNHNS and CDR2 SASEGT. Trimming took off 8 bases at V and 2 bases at J, with 10 bases between the two ends. This CDR3 is built from 12 residues. The CDR3 DNA is TGTGCCAGCCATCAGTTTACCTACGAGCAGTACTTC. It is translated as CASHQFTYEQYF.

V usage is TRBV7-2 and J usage is TRBJ1-1; D is possibly TRBD1 (6 bases). Looked up from germline, CDR1 is SGHTA and CDR2 is FQGNSA. The germline V and J ends were trimmed by 3 bases and 8 bases, with 10 bases remaining between them. This CDR3 is 12 amino acids long. The CDR3 DNA sequence: TGTGCCAGCAGCTTTACAGGGAGGGAAGCTTTCTTT. It translates to CASSFTGREAFF.

The chain is built from TRBV7-9 and TRBJ2-1; D remains ambiguous. Trimming took 3 bases from V and 4 from J, leaving 4 bases between them. The CDR3 spans 12 residues. Looked up from germline, CDR1 is SEHNR and CDR2 is FQNEAQ (reference sequence). The CDR3 spells CASSFGYNEQFF. The CDR3 DNA is TGTGCCAGCAGCTTCGGTTACAATGAGCAGTTCTTC.

The rearrangement uses TRBV28 and TRBJ1-2; D ambiguous. The ends were cut back, 3 bases at V and 7 bases at J, with 9 bases in the middle. The V gene's germline CDR1 is MDHEN and CDR2 SYDVKM. The CDR3 contains 12 residues. The CDR3 coding sequence is TGTGCCAGCAGTTTTGAATTGCTTGGCTACACCTTC. This gives the protein CASSFELLGYTF.

The chain is built from TRBV5-1 and TRBJ1-2; possible D gene TRBD1, 5 bases. The V end was cut by 6 bases, the J end by 2 bases, with 11 bases between. The CDR3 has 13 amino acids. Germline CDR1 SGHRS, CDR2 YFSETQ. CDR3 in amino acids: CASTTPGNYGYTF. For the CDR3, the DNA is TGCGCCAGCACAACCCCAGGGAACTATGGCTACACCTTC.